Sequencing of this T cell receptor (beta chain) was carried out in a study of cytomegalovirus exposure and HLA in healthy donors. With 60 Vbeta and 13 Jbeta primers, the PCR was carried out. Method: immunoSEQ multiplex PCR; TCRdb's copy keeps in-frame clones and lacks some. The sample lists 98,000 or so clones; about 9.4% were seen once. Germline CDR1 reads SEHNR; CDR2 reads FQNEAQ (reference sequence). Trimming cost V 5 bases and J 0 bases, with 14 bases left between them. The CDR3 spans 15 residues. This TCR was recovered from a man aged 35 to 55 in good health and CMV-seropositive. The chain has TRBV7-9 and TRBJ2-7, with D possibly TRBD2 on 6 matching bases. Specimen: PBMCs. The CDR3 spells CASSLWIGSSYEQYF. The CDR3 coding sequence is TGTGCCAGCAGCCTCTGGATCGGGAGCTCCTACGAGCAGTACTTC.